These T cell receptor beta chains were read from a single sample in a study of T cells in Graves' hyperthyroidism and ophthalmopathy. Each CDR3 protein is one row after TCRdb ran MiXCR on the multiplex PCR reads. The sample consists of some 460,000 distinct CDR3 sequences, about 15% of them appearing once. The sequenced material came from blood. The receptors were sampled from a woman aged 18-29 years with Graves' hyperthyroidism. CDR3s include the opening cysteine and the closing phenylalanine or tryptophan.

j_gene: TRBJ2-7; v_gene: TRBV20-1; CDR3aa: CSASVTGYEQYF
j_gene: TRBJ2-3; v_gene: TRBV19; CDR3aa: CASSILGTERDTQYF
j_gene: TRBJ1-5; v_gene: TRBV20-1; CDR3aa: CSARDLQGPINQPQHF
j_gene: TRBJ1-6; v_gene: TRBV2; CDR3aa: CASKGTGASNSPLHF
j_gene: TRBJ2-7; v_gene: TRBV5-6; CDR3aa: CASSLVRSTYEQYF
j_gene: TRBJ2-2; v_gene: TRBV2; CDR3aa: CASRRQEAGELFF
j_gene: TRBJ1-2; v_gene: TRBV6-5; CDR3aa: CASSYLPRDGYGYTF
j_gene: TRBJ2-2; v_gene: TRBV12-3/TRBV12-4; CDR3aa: CASSLWPGELFF
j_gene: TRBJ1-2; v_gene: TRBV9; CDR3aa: CASSVYLGYGYTF
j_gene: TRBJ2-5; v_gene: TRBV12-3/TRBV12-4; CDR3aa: CASSLRPETQYF
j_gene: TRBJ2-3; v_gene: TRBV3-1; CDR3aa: CASIERGGVTDTQYF
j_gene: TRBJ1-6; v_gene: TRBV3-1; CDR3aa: CASSLSSLYNSPLHF
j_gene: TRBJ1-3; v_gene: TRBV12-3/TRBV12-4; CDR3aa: CASRSGQGSGNTIYF
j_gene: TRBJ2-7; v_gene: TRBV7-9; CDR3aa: CASSPTERGYSPRDEQYF
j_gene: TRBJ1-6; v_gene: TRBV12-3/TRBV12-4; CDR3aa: CASSLALGPLHF
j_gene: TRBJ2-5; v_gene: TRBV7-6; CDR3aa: CASSRRLGGDGETQYF
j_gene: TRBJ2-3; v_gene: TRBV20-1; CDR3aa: CSPTSGRAPDTQYF
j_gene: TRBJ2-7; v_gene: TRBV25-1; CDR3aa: CATAGAEQYF
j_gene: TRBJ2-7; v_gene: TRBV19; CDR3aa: CASSIGGGVDEQYF
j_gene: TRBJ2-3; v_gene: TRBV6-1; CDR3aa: CASSEGQGVDTQYF
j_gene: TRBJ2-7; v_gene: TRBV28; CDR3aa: CASRPPGNYEQYF
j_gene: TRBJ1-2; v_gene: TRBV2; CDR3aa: CASKSIVPGQGPPFAF
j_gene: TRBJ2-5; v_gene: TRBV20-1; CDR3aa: CSARSVAPQETQYF
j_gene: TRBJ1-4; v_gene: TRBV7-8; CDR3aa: CASSLKREMEPEKLFF
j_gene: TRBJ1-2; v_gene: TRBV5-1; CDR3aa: CASSLEPARYGYTF
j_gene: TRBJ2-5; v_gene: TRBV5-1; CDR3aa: CASSLEKLQETQYF
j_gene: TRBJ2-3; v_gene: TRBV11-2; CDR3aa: CASRIAGGTDTQYF
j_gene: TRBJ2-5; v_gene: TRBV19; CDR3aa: CASSTQVRGIQETQYF
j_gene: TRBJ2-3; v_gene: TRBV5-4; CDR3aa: CASRFNRDRIDTQYF
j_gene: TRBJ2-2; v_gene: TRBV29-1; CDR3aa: CSAQGNTGELFF
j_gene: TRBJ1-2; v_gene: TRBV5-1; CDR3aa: CASSVDPGGTNYGYTF
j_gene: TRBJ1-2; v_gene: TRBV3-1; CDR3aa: CASSQGPEVLQGYTF
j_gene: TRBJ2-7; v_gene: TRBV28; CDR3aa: CASSFLRDRGGNEQYF
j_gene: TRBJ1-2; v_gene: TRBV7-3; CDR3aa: CASSEFPGQGVFGYTF
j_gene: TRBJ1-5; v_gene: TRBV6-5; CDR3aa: CASSYGSNQPQHF
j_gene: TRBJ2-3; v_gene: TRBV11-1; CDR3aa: CASSPMLSTDTQYF
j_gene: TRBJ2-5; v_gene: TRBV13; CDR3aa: CASSSDRGRWETQYF
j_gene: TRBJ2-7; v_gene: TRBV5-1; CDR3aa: CASSSTPRGSSYEQYF
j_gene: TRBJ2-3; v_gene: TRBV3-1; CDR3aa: CASSLLTRASTDTQYF
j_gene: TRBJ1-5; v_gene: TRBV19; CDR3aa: CASIPTTGAGGRNQPQHF
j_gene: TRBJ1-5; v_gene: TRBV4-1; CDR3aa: CASSQDQGEGNQPQHF
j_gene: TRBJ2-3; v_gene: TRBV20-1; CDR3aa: CSGLGGSRTDTQYF
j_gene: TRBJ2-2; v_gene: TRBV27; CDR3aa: CASSLRTGLAGGGNTGELFF
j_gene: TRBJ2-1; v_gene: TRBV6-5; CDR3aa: CASSYSTPAVGDLNYNEQFF
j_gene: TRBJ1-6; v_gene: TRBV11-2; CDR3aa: CASSFDGSSYNSPLHF
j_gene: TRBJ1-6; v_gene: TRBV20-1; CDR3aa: CSARSATGPSNSPLHF
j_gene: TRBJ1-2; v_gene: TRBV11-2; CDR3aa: CASSSTGAYGYTF
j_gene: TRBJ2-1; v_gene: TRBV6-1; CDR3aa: CASSRELAEYNEQFF
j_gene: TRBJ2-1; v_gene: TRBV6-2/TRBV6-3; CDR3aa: CASTKLPGGRQFF
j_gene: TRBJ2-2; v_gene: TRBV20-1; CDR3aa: CSARIGGRNTGELFF
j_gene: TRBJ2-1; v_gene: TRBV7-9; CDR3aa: CASSWTSGRGLNEQFF
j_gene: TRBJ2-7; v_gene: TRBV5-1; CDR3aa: CASSVREGREQYF
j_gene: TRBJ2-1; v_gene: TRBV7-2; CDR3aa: CASSLGAGGRNEQFF
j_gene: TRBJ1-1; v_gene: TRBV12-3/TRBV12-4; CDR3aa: CASSFGGRAFF
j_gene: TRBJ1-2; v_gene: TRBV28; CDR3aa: CASSFSRGLGGYTF
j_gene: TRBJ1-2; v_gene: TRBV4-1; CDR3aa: CASSHTLTRDRITGYTF
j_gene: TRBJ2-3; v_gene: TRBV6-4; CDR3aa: CASSDMPSVAPDTQYF